This section outlines one T cell receptor (beta chain) sequence together with its context. Its target is not known. The data originate from a study of blood T cells in healthy people across ages. Overall study results and limits: Nothing was known about donor CMV status, and this possibly confounded expanded clonotype changes.

Sample-barcoded 5' priming and a J-beta primer mix drove a second PCR of roughly 7 to 11 cycles. Through a template-switch adaptor with 12 random nucleotides, each cDNA molecule received a tag. Every sample gave at least 3 million paired-end reads containing CDR3. TCRdb re-called the 5' RACE reads through MiXCR, storing one row per CDR3 protein. Of more than 650,000 distinct CDR3 sequences listed, about 24% are singletons. Germline CDR1 and CDR2: SGHTA and FQGNSA. The V end lost 3 bases, the J end lost 3 bases, and 23 bases lay between the germline ends. CDR3 size: 18 residues. The sample taken for sequencing was blood. The rearrangement links TRBV7-2 to TRBJ2-5, with D possibly called TRBD1 or TRBD2 (5 bases each). The clonotype originates from a man aged 65-85 years in good health. The CDR3 region is CASSLGLATPPYEETQYF. The CDR3 bases are TGTGCCAGCAGCTTGGGGCTAGCCACTCCTCCATACGAAGAGACCCAGTACTTC.